The next 26 T cell receptor beta chains were all read from a single sample in a study of T cell repertoires in cytomegalovirus infection. Using its own MiXCR run on the reads, TCRdb lists one record per CDR3 protein. The sample holds fewer than 1,000,000 distinct CDR3 sequences, 30% to 40% seen once. Their antigen targets remain unknown. The sequencing used cultured CD8+ T cells from PBMCs, collected from culture after CMV antigen stimulation. Receptors were obtained from a human donor in good health (CMV status not recorded). Some clones in this sample may be carry-over from other donors' samples.

This clonotype was counted only a few times. The chain links TRBV7-9 to TRBJ1-6; TRBD1 matches 10 bases. The CDR3 consists of 16 residues. V was pared by 1 base and J by 10 bases, with 7 bases of the junction left unmatched. Germline-derived CDR1 and CDR2 are SEHNR and FQNEAQ (reference sequence). In nucleotides, the CDR3 is TGTGCCAGCAGCTTAGAAGGGACAGGGGTCGGATCACCCCTCCACTTT. Amino acid sequence: CASSLEGTGVGSPLHF.

The rearrangement joins TRBV27 to TRBJ1-2, with 10 bases identical to TRBD1. Germline CDR1 reads MNHEY; CDR2 reads SMNVEV (reference sequence). CDR3 length: 15 amino acids. The junction had 11 bases not matched to a gene; V was cut back by 5 bases and J by 8 bases. CDR3 sequence reads: CASSRGTGAAFGYTF. The CDR3 nucleotides read TGTGCCAGCAGTAGGGGGACAGGGGCAGCCTTCGGCTACACCTTC.

This clonotype showed up just a few times. CDR3 region: CASSSPFPGQAYNEQFF. Here the CDR3 DNA reads TGTGCCAGCAGCTCACCTTTTCCGGGACAAGCCTACAATGAGCAGTTCTTC. The V call is TRBV12-3 or TRBV12-4, the J call TRBJ2-1; perhaps TRBD1 as D (6 bases). The CDR3 contains 17 residues. Trimming pared 6 bases from V and 2 bases from J, leaving 20 bases between.

This clonotype came up a few times. The chain joins TRBV4-1 to TRBJ1-2; no firm D call. Germline assignment: CDR1 MGHRA and CDR2 YSYEKL. V was cut by 1 base and J by 3 bases, with 9 bases left in between. The CDR3 is 14 residues long. This CDR3 is CASSQARGDYGYTF. The DNA of the CDR3 is TGCGCCAGCAGCCAAGCCCGCGGCGACTATGGCTACACCTTC.

This clonotype is a singleton in its sample. This chain connects TRBV4-3 to TRBJ2-1, with 8 nucleotides matching TRBD2. V lost 3 bases, J lost 5 bases, and 6 bases stayed unmatched. Germline V gives CDR1 LGHNA, CDR2 YSLEER. The CDR3 is 15 residues long. CDR3 amino acids: CASSQVAGINNEQFF. The CDR3 coding sequence is TGCGCCAGCAGCCAGGTAGCGGGGATAAACAATGAGCAGTTCTTC.

The chain joins TRBV4-1 to TRBJ2-1; perhaps D is TRBD1 or TRBD2 (5 bases each). Trimming left V 1 base short and J 6 bases short, with 7 bases between. The CDR3 runs 13 residues. The germline gives CDR1 MGHRA, CDR2 YSYEKL. The CDR3 bases are TGCGCCAGCAGCCAAGGGGACGTCAATGAGCAGTTCTTC. It codes for CASSQGDVNEQFF.

The V and J genes are TRBV6-2 or TRBV6-3 and TRBJ1-5; a weak D match, TRBD1 (5 bases). V was shortened by 2 bases and J by 6 bases, with 11 bases between the two germline ends. Per the germline V gene, CDR1 is MNHEY and CDR2 is SVGEGT. The CDR3 totals 14 residues. DNA of the CDR3: TGTGCCAGCAGTTACCTGCAGGGCCTTCAGCCCCAGCATTTT. It encodes CASSYLQGLQPQHF.

CDR3 sequence (DNA): TGTGCCAGCAGTGAAGGAGGGGGCCAGCAGTACTTC. This encodes CASSEGGGQQYF. V usage is TRBV6-1 and J usage is TRBJ2-7, with TRBD1 matching over 7 bases. The germline gives CDR1 MNHNS, CDR2 SASEGT. There are 12 residues in the CDR3. V shed 1 base, J shed 8 bases, and the junction held 2 bases outside the gene matches.

This clonotype was recorded at least ten times. The rearrangement joins TRBV7-2 to TRBJ2-2; 12 bases are a match to TRBD2. With V trimmed by 3 bases and J by 5 bases, 1 base remained unmatched. CDR1 is SGHTA, CDR2 FQGNSA, per germline. The CDR3 totals 15 residues. The CDR3 here is CASSFGLAGTGELFF. CDR3 nucleotide sequence: TGTGCCAGCAGCTTCGGACTAGCGGGGACCGGGGAGCTGTTTTTT.

The rearrangement joins TRBV4-1 to TRBJ2-1, with D possibly being TRBD2 (5 bases). V shed 1 base and J shed 8 bases, with 18 bases lying between them. This CDR3 contains 16 residues. From germline, CDR1 is MGHRA and CDR2 YSYEKL. CDR3 amino acids: CASSQGGLLESYEQFF. Written as DNA, the CDR3 is TGCGCCAGCAGCCAAGGCGGGCTGCTAGAGTCCTATGAGCAGTTCTTC.

The V gene is TRBV7-9, the J gene TRBJ1-1; D gene unclear. The CDR3 length is 13 residues. Trimming stripped 10 bases from V and 4 bases from J, with 16 bases between. The germline gives CDR1 SEHNR, CDR2 FQNEAQ (reference sequence). CDR3 sequence reads: CAIDQRGSTEAFF. CDR3 DNA sequence: TGTGCCATCGACCAGCGCGGTTCCACTGAAGCTTTCTTT.

This clonotype was picked up many times. V usage is TRBV7-9 and J usage is TRBJ2-1; 7 nucleotides agree with TRBD1. The CDR3 is made up of 15 amino acids. V gave up 5 bases and J gave up 4 bases; unmatched junction bases: 8. Germline V lookup: CDR1 SEHNR, CDR2 FQNEAQ (reference sequence). This CDR3 reads CASSRKGQTYNEQFF. The CDR3 bases are TGTGCCAGCAGCAGAAAGGGACAGACATACAATGAGCAGTTCTTC.

The chain joins TRBV13 to TRBJ1-5; maybe TRBD1 (5 bases). The ends were cut back, 4 bases at V and 6 bases at J, with 19 bases in the middle. CDR1 and CDR2 from the germline V gene are PRHDT and FYEKMQ (reference sequence). This CDR3 region has 16 residues. The CDR3 DNA follows: TGTGCCAGCAGCTCCAGGCGGGCAGGGAGGATTCAGCCCCAGCATTTT. This codes for CASSSRRAGRIQPQHF.

CDR3 sequence (DNA): TGTGCCAGCAGCTTACTCCCTGTGAGCGGGGGGGCTGGGGATGAGCAGTACGTC. Protein product: CASSLLPVSGGAGDEQYV. The rearrangement uses TRBV7-2 and TRBJ2-7, with TRBD2 matching 10 bases. This CDR3 spans 18 amino acids. V dropped 2 bases and J dropped 7; count of bases not matched to a gene: 17. Germline V CDR1 and CDR2: SGHTA, FQGNSA.

CDR3 sequence: CASSQGLPGLAGEQYF. DNA for the CDR3: TGTGCCAGCAGCCAAGGCCTTCCGGGACTAGCGGGGGAGCAGTACTTC. The chain is built from TRBV3-1 and TRBJ2-7; 13 positions agree with TRBD2. The V segment lost 1 base and the J segment 7 bases; nucleotides outside the gene matches: 7. Germline V lookup: CDR1 LGHDT, CDR2 YNNKEL (reference sequence). The CDR3 is made up of 16 amino acids.

To note about this clonotype: Germline and junction disagree at one end, which may indicate a read error. CDR3 sequence reads: CASSPSTGELSF. As DNA, the CDR3 is TGTGCCAGCAGCCCTAGCACCGGGGAGCTGTCTTTT. The rearrangement links TRBV7-2 to TRBJ2-2, with a tentative D call TRBD2 (5 bases). Germline V CDR1 and CDR2: SGHTA, FQGNSA. The CDR3 spans 12 residues.

This clonotype was picked up many times. The V call is TRBV6-2 or TRBV6-3, the J call TRBJ1-2, with no clear D. V gave up 2 bases and J gave up 7 bases, with 17 bases separating them. The CDR3 covers 15 residues. Germline CDR1 is MNHEY and CDR2 is SVGEGT. CDR3 amino acids: CASSYTDFLRSGYTF. Written as DNA, the CDR3 is TGTGCCAGCAGTTACACGGACTTCCTAAGGAGTGGCTACACCTTC.

The V call is TRBV7-9, the J call TRBJ1-1; D is ambiguous. Germline loops: CDR1 SEHNR, CDR2 FQNEAQ (reference sequence). Deletions cut 2 bases from V and 9 bases from J, with 10 bases between. The CDR3 sequence is 12 residues long. The chain's CDR3 is CASSLFSDQAFF. In DNA, the CDR3 is TGTGCCAGCAGCTTATTCTCGGACCAAGCTTTCTTT.

CDR3 sequence: CASSLSQGGVTEAFF. The CDR3 DNA is TGCGCCAGCAGCCTATCGCAGGGAGGGGTCACTGAAGCTTTCTTT. The chain couples TRBV4-1 to TRBJ1-1, with D perhaps TRBD1 (5 bases). The CDR3 has 15 amino acids. V shed 4 bases and J shed 4 bases, with 16 bases lying between them. In germline, CDR1 is MGHRA, CDR2 YSYEKL.

Many counts were recorded for this clonotype. CDR3 coding DNA: TGTGCCAGCAGCCGGGCGAACACTGAAGCTTTCTTT. Translated, it gives CASSRANTEAFF. This chain links TRBV7-6 with TRBJ1-1; D gene unclear. This CDR3 region has 12 residues. Germline loops: CDR1 SGHVS, CDR2 FNYEAQ. V was shortened by 5 bases and J by 1 base, with 5 bases between the two germline ends.

About this clonotype: One junction end does not reproduce the germline sequence, and a read error may be involved. V usage is TRBV7-2 and J usage is TRBJ1-1; D might be TRBD1 (6 bases). This CDR3 contains 12 residues. Germline V gives CDR1 SGHTA, CDR2 FQGNSA. This CDR3 is CANSYGGPEAFF. Written as DNA, the CDR3 is TGTGCCAACAGCTATGGGGGGCCAGAAGCTTTCTTT.

This rearrangement joins TRBV20-1 to TRBJ1-1, with a tentative D call TRBD1 (5 bases). Per the germline V gene, CDR1 is DFQATT and CDR2 is SNEGSKA (reference sequence). The V and J ends lost 6 bases and 0 bases respectively, with 11 bases between them. The CDR3 extends over 13 amino acids. In DNA form, the CDR3 reads TGCAGTGCACCTGGGGCGATGAACACTGAAGCTTTCTTT. Translated, it gives CSAPGAMNTEAFF.

This chain links TRBV28 with TRBJ1-4; D is undetermined. CDR1 is MDHEN and CDR2 is SYDVKM in the germline V gene. V was pared by 7 bases and J by 2 bases, with 11 bases between. The CDR3 has 14 amino acids. CDR3 loop: CASTQFATNEKLFF. CDR3 nucleotide sequence: TGTGCCAGCACCCAATTTGCCACTAATGAAAAACTGTTTTTT.

The rearrangement joins TRBV6-2 or TRBV6-3 to TRBJ2-3, with TRBD2 as a possible D gene (6 bases). The CDR3 loop spans 16 amino acids. The V end was cut by 4 bases, the J end by 6 bases, with 20 bases between. Germline V gene sequence: CDR1 MNHEY, CDR2 SVGEGT. This CDR3 reads CASSFRTTRIKDTQYF. Written as DNA, the CDR3 is TGTGCCAGCAGTTTTCGGACTACCCGGATAAAGGATACGCAGTATTTT.

This clonotype was observed a few times. The CDR3 sequence: CASSLTSGEGYEQYF. For the CDR3, the DNA is TGTGCCAGCAGTCTAACTAGCGGGGAGGGCTACGAGCAGTACTTC. V and J are TRBV27 and TRBJ2-7, with 10 bases matching TRBD2. Germline assignment: CDR1 MNHEY and CDR2 SMNVEV (reference sequence). The CDR3 length is 15 residues. J was trimmed by 3 bases and V by 5 bases; bases with no gene match: 7.

This clonotype was counted at least ten times. This rearrangement joins TRBV28 to TRBJ2-1; D possibly corresponds to TRBD1 (5 bases). The CDR3 runs to 16 residues. V lost 2 bases and J 1 base, leaving 12 bases between the germline ends. CDR1 and CDR2 (germline): MDHEN, SYDVKM. DNA for the CDR3: TGTGCCAGCAGTTTAGGACACTGGGCGTCCTACAATGAGCAGTTCTTC. The encoded protein is CASSLGHWASYNEQFF.